This entry lists 19 T cell receptor beta chains sequenced from one sample in a study of a mutant IDH1 vaccine in newly diagnosed glioma. Libraries were prepared by immunoSEQ multiplex PCR; TCRdb keeps only in-frame clonotypes and omits some of them. This table holds roughly 43,000 clones, about 76% found once. Time point indicated: week 23, last vaccination. Every vaccination contained 300 ug of the mutant IDH1 20-mer peptide and was paired with topical imiquimod. These receptors are not linked to any known antigen. Source: PBMCs, taken from a glioma patient whose treatment included an IDH1 peptide vaccine. These receptors all come from a man aged 45-65 years with glioma.

The chain employs TRBV6-5 and TRBJ2-7, with 7 bases aligning to TRBD1. The CDR3 sequence is 16 residues long. Per the germline V gene, CDR1 is MNHEY and CDR2 is SVGAGI. With V trimmed by 0 bases and J by 4 bases, 9 bases remained unmatched. CDR3 region: CASSYSPGTASYEQYF. The CDR3 coding sequence is TGTGCCAGCAGTTACTCTCCCGGGACAGCCAGTTACGAGCAGTACTTC.

CDR3 sequence reads: CASSVNRQGAGNSPLHF. CDR3 nucleotides: TGTGCCAGTAGTGTGAACCGACAGGGGGCTGGGAATTCACCCCTCCACTTT. The chain couples TRBV19 to TRBJ1-6, with 10 bases aligning to TRBD1. The CDR3 has 17 amino acids. Germline CDR1 and CDR2: LNHDA and SQIVND (reference sequence). J gave up 7 bases and V 5 bases, and 11 bases lay outside the gene matches.

V and J are TRBV5-1 and TRBJ2-7; D is possibly TRBD1 or TRBD2 (5 bases each). The CDR3 runs 15 residues. Trimming took off 4 bases at V and 2 bases at J, with 16 bases between the two ends. Germline V lookup: CDR1 SGHRS, CDR2 YFSETQ. The CDR3 here is CASSPEGQSTYEQYF. The CDR3 nucleotides are TGCGCCAGCAGCCCAGAGGGGCAGTCAACCTACGAGCAGTACTTC.

The chain links TRBV5-6 to TRBJ2-2, with TRBD2 matching 7 bases. The CDR3 is made up of 16 amino acids. The germline V gene has CDR1 SGHDT and CDR2 YYEEEE. V lost 4 bases, J lost 7 bases, and 13 bases stayed unmatched. The CDR3: CASSAGWTRADGELFF. The CDR3 DNA reads TGTGCCAGCAGCGCGGGTTGGACTAGGGCGGACGGGGAGCTGTTTTTT. Full variable domain (missing parts from reference TRBV5-6 and TRBJ2-2): DAGVTQSPTHLIKTRGQQVTLRCSPKSGHDTVSWYQQALGQGPQFIFQYYEEEERQRGNFPDRFSGHQFPNYSSELNVNALLLGDSALYLCASSAGWTRADGELFFGEGSRLTVL.

The chain has TRBV27 and TRBJ2-3; D remains ambiguous. The CDR3 has 11 residues. Trimming removed 8 bases at V and 2 bases at J, with 5 bases between. Looked up from germline, CDR1 is MNHEY and CDR2 is SMNVEV (reference sequence). DNA for the CDR3: TGTGCCAGCCGCTACACAGATACGCAGTATTTT. It is translated as CASRYTDTQYF.

The chain is built from TRBV10-3 and TRBJ1-4, with D unresolved. This CDR3 contains 12 residues. Germline loops: CDR1 ENHRY, CDR2 SYGVKD. Between the trimmed V and J ends, which lost 8 bases and 8 bases, there was a span of 12 bases. Here the CDR3 reads CAIGWPREKLFF. The DNA of the CDR3 is TGTGCCATCGGGTGGCCTAGGGAAAAACTGTTTTTT.

The chain combines TRBV6-5 with TRBJ2-3, with a weak D call TRBD2 (7 bases). The CDR3 loop spans 15 amino acids. The ends were cut back, 2 bases at V and 5 bases at J, with 14 bases in the middle. Looked up from germline, CDR1 is MNHEY and CDR2 is SVGAGI. The CDR3 nucleotides are TGTGCCAGCAGTTACCGGGCGGGGGCCGGAGATACGCAGTATTTT. It yields the protein CASSYRAGAGDTQYF.

The rearrangement links TRBV30 to TRBJ2-2; D unclear. The CDR3 length is 14 residues. Germline CDR1 reads GTSNPN; CDR2 reads SVGIG (reference sequence). Deletions cut 2 bases from V and 5 bases from J, with 12 bases between. This chain's CDR3 is CAWSSPRRTGELFF. CDR3 bases: TGTGCCTGGAGTTCTCCCAGAAGAACCGGGGAGCTGTTTTTT.

This rearrangement joins TRBV4-2 to TRBJ1-1, with D possibly being TRBD1 (5 bases). CDR1 is LGHNA and CDR2 is YNFKEQ in the germline V gene. Trimming left V 0 bases short and J 5 bases short, with 13 bases between. The CDR3 contains 15 residues. The CDR3 reads CASSQEYSGGTEAFF. The CDR3, as DNA: TGTGCCAGCAGCCAAGAGTATAGCGGGGGAACTGAAGCTTTCTTT.

DNA for the CDR3: TGTGCCAGCAGCCCCACAGGGGACACTGAAGCTTTCTTT. Amino acid sequence: CASSPTGDTEAFF. This rearrangement joins TRBV7-3 to TRBJ1-1; 7 nucleotides line up with TRBD1. This CDR3 contains 13 residues. V was pared by 5 bases and J by 3 bases, with 3 bases of the junction left unmatched. Germline V CDR1 and CDR2: SGHTA, FQGTGA.

The V call is TRBV20-1, the J call TRBJ1-2; D is undetermined. Trimming stripped 7 bases from V and 0 bases from J, with 6 bases between. The CDR3 sequence is 11 residues long. Germline V CDR1 and CDR2: DFQATT, SNEGSKA (reference sequence). CDR3 region: CSVGTNYGYTF. The CDR3 DNA reads TGCAGTGTCGGTACTAACTATGGCTACACCTTC.

This clone was observed a single time. The chain is built from TRBV6-5 and TRBJ1-1; D is possibly TRBD1 (5 bases). The CDR3 length is 13 residues. Trimming pared 7 bases from V and 2 bases from J, leaving 11 bases between. Germline lookup yields CDR1 MNHEY and CDR2 SVGAGI. The CDR3 reads CASKRGVNTEAFF. The CDR3 coding sequence is TGTGCCAGCAAGAGGGGAGTCAACACTGAAGCTTTCTTT.

V usage is TRBV6-1 and J usage is TRBJ1-2; D not certain. The V end lost 7 bases, the J end lost 4 bases, and 13 bases lay between the germline ends. CDR1 is MNHNS, CDR2 SASEGT, per germline. There are 13 residues in the CDR3. The CDR3 coding sequence is TGTGCCAGCAAAGAGGCAGGAGTCTATGGCTACACCTTC. Amino acid sequence: CASKEAGVYGYTF.

This clone was detected only a few times. V and J are TRBV5-4 and TRBJ1-1; D is possibly TRBD1 (5 bases). Germline-derived CDR1 and CDR2 are SGHNT and YYREEE (reference sequence). The CDR3 totals 13 residues. Trimming removed 3 bases at V and 4 bases at J, with 10 bases between. CDR3 DNA: TGTGCCAGCAGCTCGCGGGACGCCACTGAAGCTTTCTTT. Translated, it gives CASSSRDATEAFF. Combining the CDR3 with reference TRBV5-4 and TRBJ1-1 gives the whole variable domain ETGVTQSPTHLIKTRGQQVTLRCSSQSGHNTVSWYQQALGQGPQFIFQYYREEENGRGNFPPRFSGLQFPNYSSELNVNALELDDSALYLCASSSRDATEAFFGQGTRLTVV.

This sequence joins TRBV7-6 and TRBJ1-2; 11 bases line up with TRBD1. This CDR3 region has 15 residues. In germline, CDR1 is SGHVS, CDR2 FNYEAQ. Trimming took 2 bases from V and 5 from J; bases not matched to a gene: 4. CDR3 residues: CASSLQGTGGYGYTF. The CDR3, as DNA: TGTGCCAGCAGCTTACAGGGGACAGGGGGATATGGCTACACCTTC.

The rearrangement links TRBV7-2 to TRBJ1-1; tentatively, D is TRBD1 (6 bases). The CDR3 loop spans 15 amino acids. V was clipped by 6 bases and J by 4 bases, with 18 bases between them. Germline CDR1 SGHTA, CDR2 FQGNSA. This CDR3 is CASRMSGGAGTEAFF. The CDR3 DNA reads as TGTGCCAGCAGGATGTCGGGGGGCGCGGGCACTGAAGCTTTCTTT.

The chain combines TRBV19 with TRBJ2-7, with D possibly matching TRBD1 (5 bases). The V gene's germline CDR1 is LNHDA and CDR2 SQIVND (reference sequence). CDR3 length: 13 amino acids. Trimming cost V 4 bases and J 2 bases, with 9 bases left between them. This chain's CDR3 is CASSSTGAYEQYF. The CDR3 DNA is TGTGCCAGTAGTAGCACAGGAGCCTACGAGCAGTACTTC.

This chain links TRBV19 with TRBJ1-1; 11 bases are a match to TRBD1. The germline CDR1 and CDR2 sequences are LNHDA and SQIVND (reference sequence). The CDR3 length is 18 residues. V shed 3 bases, J shed 5 bases, and the junction held 14 bases outside the gene matches. CDR3 nucleotide sequence: TGTGCCAGTAGTATTATTACCGGGACAGGGGGACAAGGGACTGAAGCTTTCTTT. It yields the protein CASSIITGTGGQGTEAFF.

The V gene is TRBV9, the J gene TRBJ2-7; 8 bases are a match to TRBD1. The CDR3 loop spans 15 amino acids. Germline-derived CDR1 and CDR2 are SGDLS and YYNGEE. V shed 0 bases, J shed 4 bases, and the junction held 6 bases outside the gene matches. CDR3 amino acids: CASSVDGTGFYEQYF. The DNA for the CDR3 is TGTGCCAGCAGCGTAGATGGGACAGGATTTTACGAGCAGTACTTC.